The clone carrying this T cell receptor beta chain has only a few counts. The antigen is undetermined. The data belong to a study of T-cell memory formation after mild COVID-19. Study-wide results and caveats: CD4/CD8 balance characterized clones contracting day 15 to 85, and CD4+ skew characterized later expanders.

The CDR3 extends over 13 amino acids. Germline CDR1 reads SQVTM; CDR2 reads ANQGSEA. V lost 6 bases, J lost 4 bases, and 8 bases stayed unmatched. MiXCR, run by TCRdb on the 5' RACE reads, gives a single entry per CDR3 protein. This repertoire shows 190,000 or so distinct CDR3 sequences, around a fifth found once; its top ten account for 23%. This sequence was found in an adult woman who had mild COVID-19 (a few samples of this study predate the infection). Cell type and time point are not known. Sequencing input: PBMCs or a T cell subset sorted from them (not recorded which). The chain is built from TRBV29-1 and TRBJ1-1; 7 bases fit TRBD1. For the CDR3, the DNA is TGCAGCGTGGAACACAGGGGTGGCACTGAAGCTTTCTTT. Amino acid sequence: CSVEHRGGTEAFF. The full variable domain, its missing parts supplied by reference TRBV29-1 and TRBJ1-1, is SAVISQKPSRDICQRGTSLTIQCQVDSQVTMMFWYRQQPGQSLTLIATANQGSEATYESGFVIDKFPISRPNLTFSTLTVSNMSPEDSSIYLCSVEHRGGTEAFFGQGTRLTVV.